This T cell receptor beta chain was identified in a study of blood T cells in healthy people across ages (dated by TCRdb to 2014 to 2015). General notes on the study: Template switching captured roughly one uniquely barcoded TCR beta cDNA molecule per two T cells in model experiments. The study measured age-related changes in TCR beta repertoire diversity using deep sequencing normalized with unique cDNA molecular identifiers. Donors were grouped into four age groups: young (average 16 years), middle-aged (39), aged (62) and long-lived (approximately 78). To avoid experimental bias, donors of different ages were randomly spread across the sequencing lanes. Two additional independent replicas of 1 million unique cDNA reads from the same blood draw were analyzed for two donors (one aged 18 to 30 and one aged 80 or older). Overall results and qualifications from the work: There was a strong correlation between observed TCR beta diversity and the percentage of naive T cells measured by flow cytometry. Observed TCR beta diversity per million T cells fell roughly linearly with age, and a significant reduction was already apparent by age around 40. The long-lived group showed more naive CD4+ T cells, fewer expanded clones and increased TCR diversity than the aged group, suggesting age selection. Conclusive comparison of naive and antigen-experienced compartments was prevented by the profiling of bulk unsorted PBMCs. Total diversity estimates from one million sequenced T cells were considered lower bounds and underestimates. Because the CMV infection status of the donors was unknown, age-related changes in expanded clonotypes may potentially have been confounded.

The donors were roughly 39 Caucasian individuals from Russia, aged 6 to 90 years, who were systemically healthy. Each donor gave 9 to 10 milliliters of peripheral blood, collected into EDTA-treated Vacutainer tubes. Ficoll-Paque density-gradient centrifugation was used to isolate PBMCs, with at least 7 million obtained per sample. Trizol reagent was used to extract total RNA from the PBMCs, yielding at least 6 micrograms per sample. For every donor, an aliquot of PBMCs went through flow cytometry to measure the percentages of naive CD45RAhigh/CD27high T cells. To prepare the library, 5' RACE was applied. Sequencing relied on an Illumina HiSeq 2500. A second PCR of about 7 to 12 cycles was run with a J-beta primer mix and a sample-barcoded 5' primer. A unique molecular identifier was introduced onto each TCR beta cDNA molecule by a template-switch 5' adaptor carrying 12 random nucleotides. Each sample yielded at least 3 million CDR3-containing paired-end reads. The Mint cDNA synthesis kit, primed by a TRBC-specific oligonucleotide, was used to synthesize first-strand cDNA from all RNA. After uracil-DNA glycosylase treatment, a first 18-cycle PCR used universal primers M1SS and BC2_uni_R on all cDNA. As for how the authors treated the data: For normalization, 1 million high-quality reads were randomly selected from each sample, with every read carrying a distinct molecular identifier. Instead of being binned into consensus sequences, reads that shared molecular identifiers were thrown out. MiTCR, run with a Q25 quality threshold and the strictest error-elimination algorithm, handled CDR3 identification, clonotype clustering and error correction. A nonparametric unseen species model with Euler transformation was used to estimate lower-bound total TCR beta diversity. TCRdb trimmed the raw reads at Q25, called clones with MiXCR and kept productive beta chains. Each record represents a unique CDR3 protein, reported with the most common genes and DNA among its rows. The V and J calls follow TCRdb's processing rather than the paper's. The sample includes fewer than 750,000 distinct CDR3 sequences, with around 50% observed a single time. The biggest ten clones account for 20% to 25% of the sample.

From the cysteine through the phenylalanine, the CDR3 covers 16 amino acids. CDR3 DNA is the only sequence kept; it has 48 bases, read in frame from the first base. CDR1 and CDR2 (MGHDK, SYGVNS) derive from the germline V gene. V loses 6 bases of germline sequence and J loses 3 bases, and the interval between the two ends is 21 bases. As concerns this clonotype: Its antigen target is currently unknown. Nothing much larger sits one base from this clone, and base qualities are not available.

The TCR comes from an older man in good health. Sample: blood. The chain is encoded by TRBV25-1 joined to TRBJ2-7, with the D call perhaps TRBD1 or TRBD2, each one matching 6 bases. Here the CDR3 is given as CASRKSGGGSFYEQYF. At the DNA level, the sequence is TGTGCCAGCAGGAAGAGTGGAGGGGGAAGCTTCTACGAGCAGTACTTC.